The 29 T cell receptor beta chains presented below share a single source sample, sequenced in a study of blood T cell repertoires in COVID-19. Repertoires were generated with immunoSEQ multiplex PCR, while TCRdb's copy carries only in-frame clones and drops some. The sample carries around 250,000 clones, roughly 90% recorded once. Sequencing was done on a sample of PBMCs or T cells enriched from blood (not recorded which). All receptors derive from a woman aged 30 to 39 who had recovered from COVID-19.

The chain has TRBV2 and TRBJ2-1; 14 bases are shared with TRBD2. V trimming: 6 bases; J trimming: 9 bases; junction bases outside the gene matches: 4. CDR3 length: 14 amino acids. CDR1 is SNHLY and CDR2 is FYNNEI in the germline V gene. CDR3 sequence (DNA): TGTGCCAGCAGCCCGGGACTAGCGGGGGCTGAGCAGTTCTTC. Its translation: CASSPGLAGAEQFF.

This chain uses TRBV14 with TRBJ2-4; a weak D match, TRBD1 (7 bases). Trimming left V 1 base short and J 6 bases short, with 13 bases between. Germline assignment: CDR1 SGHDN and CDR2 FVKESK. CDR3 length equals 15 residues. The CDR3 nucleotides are TGTGCCAGCAGCCAAGTGGAGGGGGCCGGAAACATTCAGTACTTC. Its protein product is CASSQVEGAGNIQYF. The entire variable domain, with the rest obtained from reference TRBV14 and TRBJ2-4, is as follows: EAGVTQFPSHSVIEKGQTVTLRCDPISGHDNLYWYRRVMGKEIKFLLHFVKESKQDESGMPNNRFLAERTGGTYSTLKVQPAELEDSGVYFCASSQVEGAGNIQYFGAGTRLSVL.

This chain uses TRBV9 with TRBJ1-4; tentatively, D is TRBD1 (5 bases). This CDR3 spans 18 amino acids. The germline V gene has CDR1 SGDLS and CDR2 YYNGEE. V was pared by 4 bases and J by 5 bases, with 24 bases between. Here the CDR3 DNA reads TGTGCCAGCAGCCCAGCCGGGGGGTCTGGGGAATTAAATGAAAAACTGTTTTTT. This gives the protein CASSPAGGSGELNEKLFF.

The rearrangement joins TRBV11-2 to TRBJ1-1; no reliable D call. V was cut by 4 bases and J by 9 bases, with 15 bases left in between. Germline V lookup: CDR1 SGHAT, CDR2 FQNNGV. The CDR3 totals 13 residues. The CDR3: CASSSDVSVKAFF. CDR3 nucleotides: TGTGCCAGCAGCTCAGATGTCTCAGTGAAAGCTTTCTTT.

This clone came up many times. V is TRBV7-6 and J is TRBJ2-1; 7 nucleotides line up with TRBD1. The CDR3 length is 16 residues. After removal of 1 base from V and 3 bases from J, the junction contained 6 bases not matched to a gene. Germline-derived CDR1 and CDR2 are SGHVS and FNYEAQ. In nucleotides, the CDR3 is TGTGCCAGCAGCTTAGTAGGGGGCGATTACTACAATGAGCAGTTCTTC. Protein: CASSLVGGDYYNEQFF.

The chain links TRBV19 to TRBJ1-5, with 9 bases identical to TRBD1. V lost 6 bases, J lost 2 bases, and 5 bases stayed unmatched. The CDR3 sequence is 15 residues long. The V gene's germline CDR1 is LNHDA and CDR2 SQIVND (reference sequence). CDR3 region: CASRTQGARNQPQHF. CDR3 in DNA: TGTGCCAGTAGGACACAGGGGGCCCGCAATCAGCCCCAGCATTTT.

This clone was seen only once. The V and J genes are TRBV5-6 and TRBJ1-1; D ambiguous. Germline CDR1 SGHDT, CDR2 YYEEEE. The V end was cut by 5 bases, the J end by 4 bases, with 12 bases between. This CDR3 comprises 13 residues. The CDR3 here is CASSDPGFTEAFF. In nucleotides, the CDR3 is TGTGCCAGCAGTGATCCCGGGTTCACTGAAGCTTTCTTT.

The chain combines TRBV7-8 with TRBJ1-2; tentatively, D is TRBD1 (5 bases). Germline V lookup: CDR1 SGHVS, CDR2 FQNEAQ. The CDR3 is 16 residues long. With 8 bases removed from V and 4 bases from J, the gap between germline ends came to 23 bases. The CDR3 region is CASPAPQGPTFYGYTF. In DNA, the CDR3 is TGTGCCAGCCCCGCCCCCCAGGGCCCAACCTTCTATGGCTACACCTTC.

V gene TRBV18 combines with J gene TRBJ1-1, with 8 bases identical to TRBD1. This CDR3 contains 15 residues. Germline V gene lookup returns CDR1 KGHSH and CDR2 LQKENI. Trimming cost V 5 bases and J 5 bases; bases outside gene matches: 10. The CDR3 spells CASSVRTGMQTEAFF. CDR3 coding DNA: TGTGCCAGCTCAGTTCGGACAGGGATGCAGACTGAAGCTTTCTTT.

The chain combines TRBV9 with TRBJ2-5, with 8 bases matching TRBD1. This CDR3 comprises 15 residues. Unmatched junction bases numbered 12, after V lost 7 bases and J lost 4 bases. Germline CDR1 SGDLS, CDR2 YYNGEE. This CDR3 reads CASAPSQGARETQYF. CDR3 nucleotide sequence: TGTGCCAGCGCACCATCTCAGGGGGCTAGAGAGACCCAGTACTTC.

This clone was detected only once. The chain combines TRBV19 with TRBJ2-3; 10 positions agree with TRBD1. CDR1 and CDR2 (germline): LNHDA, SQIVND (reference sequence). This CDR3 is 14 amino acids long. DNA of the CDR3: TGTGCGACAGACGGGACAGGGGTTACAGATACGCAGTATTTT. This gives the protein CATDGTGVTDTQYF.

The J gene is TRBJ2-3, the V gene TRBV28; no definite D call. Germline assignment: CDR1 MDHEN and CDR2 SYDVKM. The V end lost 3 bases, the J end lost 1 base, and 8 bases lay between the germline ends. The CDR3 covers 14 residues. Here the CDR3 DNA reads TGTGCCAGCAGTTTCGGTACCCGCACAGATACGCAGTATTTT. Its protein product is CASSFGTRTDTQYF.

The CDR3 region has the DNA TGTGCCACCAGCAGAGATAGGGGGACTAGCGGGAGTTATGAGCAGTTCTTC. As protein: CATSRDRGTSGSYEQFF. The V and J genes are TRBV15 and TRBJ2-1; TRBD2 agrees at 14 bases. Germline values: CDR1 LNHNV, CDR2 YYDKDF (reference sequence). The CDR3 runs 17 residues. After removal of 0 bases from V and 8 bases from J, the junction contained 6 bases not matched to a gene.

The CDR3 nucleotides are TGTGCCACCAGCGAAAGACTAGCGGGCTACAACTACAATGAGCAGTTCTTC. This codes for CATSERLAGYNYNEQFF. The rearrangement joins TRBV15 to TRBJ2-1; 10 bases align to TRBD2. With 5 bases clipped from V and 3 bases from J, the junction kept 10 bases outside the gene matches. CDR1 LNHNV and CDR2 YYDKDF come from the germline V gene (reference sequence). The CDR3 contains 17 residues. Drawing the rest from reference TRBV15 and TRBJ2-1, the complete variable domain is DAMVIQNPRYQVTQFGKPVTLSCSQTLNHNVMYWYQQKSSQAPKLLFHYYDKDFNNEADTPDNFQSRRPNTSFCFLDIRSPGLGDTAMYLCATSERLAGYNYNEQFFGPGTRLTVL.

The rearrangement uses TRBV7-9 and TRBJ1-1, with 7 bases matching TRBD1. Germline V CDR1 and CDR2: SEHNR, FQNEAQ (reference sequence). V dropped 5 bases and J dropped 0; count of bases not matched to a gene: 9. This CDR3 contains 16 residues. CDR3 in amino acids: CASSARLTGLNTEAFF. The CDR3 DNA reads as TGTGCCAGCAGCGCACGCTTGACAGGGCTGAACACTGAAGCTTTCTTT.

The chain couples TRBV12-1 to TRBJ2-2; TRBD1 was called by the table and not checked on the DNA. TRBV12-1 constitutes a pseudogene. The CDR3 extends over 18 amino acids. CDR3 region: CASSLGGQGCTNTGELFF. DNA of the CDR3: TGTGCCAGCAGCCTCGGTGGACAGGGGTGTACGAACACCGGGGAGCTGTTTTTT.

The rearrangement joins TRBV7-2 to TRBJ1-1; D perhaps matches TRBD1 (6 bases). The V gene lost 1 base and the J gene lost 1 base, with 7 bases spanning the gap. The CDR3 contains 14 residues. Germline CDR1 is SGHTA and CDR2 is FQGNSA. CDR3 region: CASSLDRANTEAFF. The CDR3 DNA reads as TGTGCCAGCAGCTTAGACAGGGCGAACACTGAAGCTTTCTTT. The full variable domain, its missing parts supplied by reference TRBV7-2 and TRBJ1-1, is GAGVSQSPSNKVTEKGKDVELRCDPISGHTALYWYRQSLGQGLEFLIYFQGNSAPDKSGLPSDRFSAERTGGSVSTLTIQRTQQEDSAVYLCASSLDRANTEAFFGQGTRLTVV.

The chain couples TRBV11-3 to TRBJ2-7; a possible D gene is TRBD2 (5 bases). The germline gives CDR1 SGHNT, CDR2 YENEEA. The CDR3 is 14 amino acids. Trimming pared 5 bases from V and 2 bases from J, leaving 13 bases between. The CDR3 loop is CASSPTDGTYEQYF. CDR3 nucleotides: TGTGCCAGCAGCCCCACGGACGGGACCTACGAGCAGTACTTC.

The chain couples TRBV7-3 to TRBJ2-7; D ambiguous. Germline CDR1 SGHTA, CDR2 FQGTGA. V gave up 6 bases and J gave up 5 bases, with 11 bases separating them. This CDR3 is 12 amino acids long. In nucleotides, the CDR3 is TGTGCCAGCAGACTATACCGGGACGAGCAGTACTTC. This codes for CASRLYRDEQYF.

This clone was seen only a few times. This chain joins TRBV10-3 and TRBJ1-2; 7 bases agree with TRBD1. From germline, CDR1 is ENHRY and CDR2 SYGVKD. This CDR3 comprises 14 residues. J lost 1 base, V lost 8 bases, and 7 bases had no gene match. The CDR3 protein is CAIGIQGGNYGYTF. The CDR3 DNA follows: TGTGCCATCGGCATCCAGGGGGGTAACTATGGCTACACCTTC.

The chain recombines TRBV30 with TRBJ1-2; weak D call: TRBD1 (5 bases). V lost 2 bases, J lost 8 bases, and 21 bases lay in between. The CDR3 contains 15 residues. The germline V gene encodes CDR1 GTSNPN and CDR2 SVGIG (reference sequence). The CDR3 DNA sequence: TGTGCCTGGAGTTTGGCCCTCAACAGGCTGGAGGGCTACACCTTC. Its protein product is CAWSLALNRLEGYTF.

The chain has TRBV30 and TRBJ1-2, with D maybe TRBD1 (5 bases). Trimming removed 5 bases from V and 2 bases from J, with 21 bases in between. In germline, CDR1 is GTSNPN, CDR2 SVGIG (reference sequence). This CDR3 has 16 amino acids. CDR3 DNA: TGTGCCTGGGACAACGCCGGGCTACGGGGGAACTATGGCTACACCTTC. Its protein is CAWDNAGLRGNYGYTF.

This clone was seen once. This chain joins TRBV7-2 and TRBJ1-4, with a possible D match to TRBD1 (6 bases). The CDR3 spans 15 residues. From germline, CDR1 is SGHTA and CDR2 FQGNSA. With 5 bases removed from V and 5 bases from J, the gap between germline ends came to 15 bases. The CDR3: CASSRQQGKNEKLFF. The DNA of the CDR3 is TGTGCCAGCAGCCGCCAACAGGGAAAAAATGAAAAACTGTTTTTT.

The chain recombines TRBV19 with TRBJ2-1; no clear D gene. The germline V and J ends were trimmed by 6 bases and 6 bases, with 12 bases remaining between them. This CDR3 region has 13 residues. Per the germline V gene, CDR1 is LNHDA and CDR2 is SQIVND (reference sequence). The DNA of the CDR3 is TGTGCCAGTAGGCGGCCGCCTTTCAATGAGCAGTTCTTC. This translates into CASRRPPFNEQFF.

The CDR3 DNA is TGTGCCAGCAGCTTACGGCGGGAGGGCCCTAACACCGGGGAGCTGTTTTTT. Protein product: CASSLRREGPNTGELFF. This rearrangement joins TRBV7-9 to TRBJ2-2; TRBD2 aligns across 9 bases. V was pared by 2 bases and J by 2 bases, with 6 bases of the junction left unmatched. The CDR3 extends over 17 amino acids. Germline V gene lookup returns CDR1 SEHNR and CDR2 FQNEAQ (reference sequence).

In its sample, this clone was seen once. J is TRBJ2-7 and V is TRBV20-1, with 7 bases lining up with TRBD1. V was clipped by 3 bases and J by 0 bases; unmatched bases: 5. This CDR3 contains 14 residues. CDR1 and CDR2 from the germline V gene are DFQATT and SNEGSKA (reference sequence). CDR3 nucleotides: TGCAGTGCTAGTCGGGACAGCGACTCCTACGAGCAGTACTTC. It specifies CSASRDSDSYEQYF.

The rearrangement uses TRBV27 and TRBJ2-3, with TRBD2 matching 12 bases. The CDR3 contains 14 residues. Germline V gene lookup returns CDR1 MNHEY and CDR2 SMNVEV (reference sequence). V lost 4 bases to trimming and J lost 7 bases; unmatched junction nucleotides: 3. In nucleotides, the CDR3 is TGTGCCAGCAGTTACCGGACTAGCGGGAATACGCAGTATTTT. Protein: CASSYRTSGNTQYF.

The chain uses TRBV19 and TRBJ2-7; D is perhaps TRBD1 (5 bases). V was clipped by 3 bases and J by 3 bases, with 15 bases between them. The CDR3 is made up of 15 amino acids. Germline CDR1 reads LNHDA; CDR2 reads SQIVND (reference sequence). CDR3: CASSMVLGQFYEQYF. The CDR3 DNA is TGTGCCAGTAGTATGGTTTTGGGGCAGTTCTACGAGCAGTACTTC.

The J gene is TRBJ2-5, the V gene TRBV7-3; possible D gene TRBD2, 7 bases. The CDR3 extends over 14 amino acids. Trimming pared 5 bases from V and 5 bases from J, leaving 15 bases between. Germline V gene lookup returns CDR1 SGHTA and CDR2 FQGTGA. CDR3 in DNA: TGTGCCAGCAGCCTGGGGGGCGGGAGTGAGACCCAGTACTTC. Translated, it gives CASSLGGGSETQYF. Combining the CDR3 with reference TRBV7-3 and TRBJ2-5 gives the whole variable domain GAGVSQTPSNKVTEKGKYVELRCDPISGHTALYWYRQSLGQGPEFLIYFQGTGAADDSGLPNDRFFAVRPEGSVSTLKIQRTERGDSAVYLCASSLGGGSETQYFGPGTRLLVL.